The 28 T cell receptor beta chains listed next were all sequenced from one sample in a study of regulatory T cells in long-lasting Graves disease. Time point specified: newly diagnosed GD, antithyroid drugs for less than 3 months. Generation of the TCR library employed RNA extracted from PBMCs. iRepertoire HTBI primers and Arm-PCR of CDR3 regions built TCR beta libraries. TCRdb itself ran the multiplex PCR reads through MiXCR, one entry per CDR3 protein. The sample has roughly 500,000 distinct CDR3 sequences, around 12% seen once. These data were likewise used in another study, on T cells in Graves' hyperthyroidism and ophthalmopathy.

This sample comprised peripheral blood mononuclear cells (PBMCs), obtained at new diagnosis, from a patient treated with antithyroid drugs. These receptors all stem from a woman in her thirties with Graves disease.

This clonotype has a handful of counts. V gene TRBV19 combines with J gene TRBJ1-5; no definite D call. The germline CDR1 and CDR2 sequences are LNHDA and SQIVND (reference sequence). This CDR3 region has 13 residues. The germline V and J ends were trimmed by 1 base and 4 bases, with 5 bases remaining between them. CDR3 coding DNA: TGTGCCAGTAGTATAGCCACAAATCAGCCCCAGCATTTT. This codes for CASSIATNQPQHF.

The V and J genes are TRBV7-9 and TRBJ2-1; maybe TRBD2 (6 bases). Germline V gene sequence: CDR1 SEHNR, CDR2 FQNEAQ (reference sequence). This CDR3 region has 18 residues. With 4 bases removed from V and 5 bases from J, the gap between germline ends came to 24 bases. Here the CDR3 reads CASSSHRDGSNRDNEQFF. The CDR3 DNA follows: TGTGCCAGCAGCTCACATCGTGACGGGAGCAACCGAGACAATGAGCAGTTCTTC.

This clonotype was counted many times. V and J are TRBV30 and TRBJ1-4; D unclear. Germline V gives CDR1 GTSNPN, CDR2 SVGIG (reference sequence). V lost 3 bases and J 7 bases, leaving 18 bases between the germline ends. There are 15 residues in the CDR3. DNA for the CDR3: TGTGCCTGGAGCGCGGGGAGCAGCCGGGGTGAAAAACTGTTTTTT. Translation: CAWSAGSSRGEKLFF.

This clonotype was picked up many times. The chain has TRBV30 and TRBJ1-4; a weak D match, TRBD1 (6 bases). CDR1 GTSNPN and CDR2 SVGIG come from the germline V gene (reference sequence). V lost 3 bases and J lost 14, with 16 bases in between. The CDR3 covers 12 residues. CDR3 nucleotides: TGTGCCTGGAGCAGGGGAAACCCGTCTCTGTTTTTT. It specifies CAWSRGNPSLFF.

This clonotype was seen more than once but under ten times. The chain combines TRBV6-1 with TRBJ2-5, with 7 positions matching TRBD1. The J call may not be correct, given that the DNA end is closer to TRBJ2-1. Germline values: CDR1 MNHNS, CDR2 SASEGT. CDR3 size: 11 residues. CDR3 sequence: CASRGQYEQFF. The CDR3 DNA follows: TGTGCCAGTAGGGGACAGTATGAGCAGTTCTTC.

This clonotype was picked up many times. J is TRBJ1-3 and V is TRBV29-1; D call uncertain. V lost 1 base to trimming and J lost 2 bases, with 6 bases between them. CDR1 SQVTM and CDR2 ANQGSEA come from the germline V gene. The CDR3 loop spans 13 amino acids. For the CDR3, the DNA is TGCAGCGTTGAAGCAGCGGCTGGAAACACCATATATTTT. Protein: CSVEAAAGNTIYF.

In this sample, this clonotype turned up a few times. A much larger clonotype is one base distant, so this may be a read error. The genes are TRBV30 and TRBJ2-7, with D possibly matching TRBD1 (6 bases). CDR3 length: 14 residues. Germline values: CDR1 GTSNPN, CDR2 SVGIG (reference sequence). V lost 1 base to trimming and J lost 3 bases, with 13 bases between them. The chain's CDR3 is CAWSGGRGNYEQYF. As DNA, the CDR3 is TGTGCCTGGAGTGGAGGTAGGGGGAACTACGAGCAGTACTTC.

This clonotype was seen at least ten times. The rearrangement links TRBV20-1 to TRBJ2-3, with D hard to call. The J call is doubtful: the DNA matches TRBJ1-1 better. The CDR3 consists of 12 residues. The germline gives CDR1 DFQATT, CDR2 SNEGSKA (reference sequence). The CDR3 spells CSARKQSTEAFF. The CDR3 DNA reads TGCAGTGCTAGGAAACAGAGCACTGAAGCTTTCTTT.

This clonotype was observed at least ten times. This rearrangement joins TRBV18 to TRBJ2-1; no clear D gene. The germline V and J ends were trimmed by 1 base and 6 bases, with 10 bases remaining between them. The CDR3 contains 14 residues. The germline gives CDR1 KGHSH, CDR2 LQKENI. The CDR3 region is CASSPLPEVNEQFF. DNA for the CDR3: TGTGCCAGCTCACCACTTCCAGAAGTCAATGAGCAGTTCTTC. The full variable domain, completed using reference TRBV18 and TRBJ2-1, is NAGVMQNPRHLVRRRGQEARLRCSPMKGHSHVYWYRQLPEEGLKFMVYLQKENIIDESGMPKERFSAEFPKEGPSILRIQQVVRGDSAAYFCASSPLPEVNEQFFGPGTRLTVL.

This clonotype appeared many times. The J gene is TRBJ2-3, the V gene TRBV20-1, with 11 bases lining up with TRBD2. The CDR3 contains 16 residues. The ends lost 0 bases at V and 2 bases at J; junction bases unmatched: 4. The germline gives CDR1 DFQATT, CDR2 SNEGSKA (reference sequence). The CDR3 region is CSAREGTSGNTDTQYF. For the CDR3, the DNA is TGCAGTGCTAGAGAGGGGACTAGCGGCAACACAGATACGCAGTATTTT.

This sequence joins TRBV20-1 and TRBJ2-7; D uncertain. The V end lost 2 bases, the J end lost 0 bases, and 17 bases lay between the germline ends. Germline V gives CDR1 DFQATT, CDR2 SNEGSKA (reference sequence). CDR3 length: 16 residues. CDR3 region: CSARRLRRINSYEQYF. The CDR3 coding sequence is TGCAGTGCTAGACGGTTGCGGCGTATAAACTCCTACGAGCAGTACTTC.

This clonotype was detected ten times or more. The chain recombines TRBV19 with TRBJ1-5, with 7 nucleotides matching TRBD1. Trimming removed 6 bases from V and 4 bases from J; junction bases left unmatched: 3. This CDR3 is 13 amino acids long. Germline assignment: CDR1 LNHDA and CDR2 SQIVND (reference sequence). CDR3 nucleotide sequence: TGTGCCAGTAGGAAACAGGGGAATCAGCCCCAGCATTTT. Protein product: CASRKQGNQPQHF.

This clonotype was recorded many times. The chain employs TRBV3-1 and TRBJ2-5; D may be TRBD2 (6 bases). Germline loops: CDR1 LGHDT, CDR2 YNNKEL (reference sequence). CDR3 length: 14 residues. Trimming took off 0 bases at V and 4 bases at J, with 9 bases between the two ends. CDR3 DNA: TGTGCCAGCAGCCAAGATAAGGAGGGAGAGACCCAGTACTTC. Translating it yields CASSQDKEGETQYF.

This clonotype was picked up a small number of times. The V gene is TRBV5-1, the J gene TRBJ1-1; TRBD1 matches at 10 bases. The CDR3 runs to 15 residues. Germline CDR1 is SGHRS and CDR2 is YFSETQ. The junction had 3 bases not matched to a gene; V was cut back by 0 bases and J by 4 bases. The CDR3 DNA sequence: TGCGCCAGCAGCTTGGGGGGACAGGGGCTCACTGAAGCTTTCTTT. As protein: CASSLGGQGLTEAFF.

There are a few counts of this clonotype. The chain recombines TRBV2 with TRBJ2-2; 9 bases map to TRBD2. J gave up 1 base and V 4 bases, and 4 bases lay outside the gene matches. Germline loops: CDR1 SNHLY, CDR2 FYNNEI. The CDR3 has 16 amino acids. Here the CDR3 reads CASSVRSGRNTGELFF. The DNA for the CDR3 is TGTGCCAGCAGTGTTCGTAGCGGGAGGAACACCGGGGAGCTGTTTTTT.

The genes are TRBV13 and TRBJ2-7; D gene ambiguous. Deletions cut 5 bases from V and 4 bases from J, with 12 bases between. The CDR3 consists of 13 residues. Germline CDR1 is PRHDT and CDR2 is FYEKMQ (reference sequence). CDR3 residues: CASSARLRYEQYF. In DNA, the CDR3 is TGTGCCAGCAGCGCCCGTCTGCGATACGAGCAGTACTTC.

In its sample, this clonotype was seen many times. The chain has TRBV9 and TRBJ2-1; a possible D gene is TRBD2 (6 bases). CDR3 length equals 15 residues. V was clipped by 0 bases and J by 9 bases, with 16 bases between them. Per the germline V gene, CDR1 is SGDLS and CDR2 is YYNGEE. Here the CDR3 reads CASSVGNPSDGEQFF. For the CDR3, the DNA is TGTGCCAGCAGCGTAGGAAACCCTAGCGATGGTGAGCAGTTCTTC.

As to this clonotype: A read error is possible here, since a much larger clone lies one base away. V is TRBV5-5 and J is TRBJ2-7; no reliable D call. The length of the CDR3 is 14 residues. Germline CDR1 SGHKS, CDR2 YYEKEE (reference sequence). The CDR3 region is CASSLGASSCEQYF. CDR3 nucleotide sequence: TGTGCCAGCAGCTTGGGGGCTAGTTCCTGCGAGCAGTACTTC.

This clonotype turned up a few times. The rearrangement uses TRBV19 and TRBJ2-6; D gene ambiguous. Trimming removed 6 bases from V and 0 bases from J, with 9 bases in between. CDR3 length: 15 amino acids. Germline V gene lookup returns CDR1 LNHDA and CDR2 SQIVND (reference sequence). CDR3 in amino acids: CASRDRSSGANVLTF. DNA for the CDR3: TGTGCCAGTAGGGATAGAAGCTCTGGGGCCAACGTCCTGACTTTC.

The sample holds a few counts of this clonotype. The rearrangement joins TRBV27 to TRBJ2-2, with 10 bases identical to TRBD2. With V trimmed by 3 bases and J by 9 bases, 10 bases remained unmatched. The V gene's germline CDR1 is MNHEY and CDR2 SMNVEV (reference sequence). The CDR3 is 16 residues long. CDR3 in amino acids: CASSFSTSGTGRELFF. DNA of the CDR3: TGTGCCAGCAGTTTTTCAACTAGCGGGACCGGGAGGGAGCTGTTTTTT.

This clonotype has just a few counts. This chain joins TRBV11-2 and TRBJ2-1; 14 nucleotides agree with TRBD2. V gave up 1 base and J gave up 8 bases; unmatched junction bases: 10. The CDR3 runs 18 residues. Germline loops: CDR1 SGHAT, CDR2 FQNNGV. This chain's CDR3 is CASSLGLAGGPLKDEQFF. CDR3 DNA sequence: TGTGCCAGCAGCTTAGGACTAGCGGGAGGGCCGCTTAAGGATGAGCAGTTCTTC.

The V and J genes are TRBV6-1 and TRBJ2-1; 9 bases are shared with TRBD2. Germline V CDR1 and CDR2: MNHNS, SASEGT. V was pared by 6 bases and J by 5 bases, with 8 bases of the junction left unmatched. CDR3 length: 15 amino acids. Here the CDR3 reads CASRARLAVDNEQFF. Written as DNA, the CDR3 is TGTGCCAGCAGGGCCAGACTAGCGGTTGACAATGAGCAGTTCTTC.

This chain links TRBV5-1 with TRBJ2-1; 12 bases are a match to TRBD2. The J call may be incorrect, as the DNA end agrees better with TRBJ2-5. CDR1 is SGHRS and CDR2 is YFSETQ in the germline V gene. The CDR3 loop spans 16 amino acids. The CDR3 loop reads CASSPGASGREETQYF. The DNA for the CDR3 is TGCGCCAGCAGCCCTGGTGCTAGCGGGAGGGAGGAGACCCAGTACTTC.

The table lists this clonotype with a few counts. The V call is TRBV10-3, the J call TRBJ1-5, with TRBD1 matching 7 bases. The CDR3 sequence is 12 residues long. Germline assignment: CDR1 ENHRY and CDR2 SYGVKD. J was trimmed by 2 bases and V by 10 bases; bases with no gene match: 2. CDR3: CASGQGNQPQHF. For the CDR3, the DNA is TGTGCCAGTGGACAGGGCAATCAGCCCCAGCATTTT.

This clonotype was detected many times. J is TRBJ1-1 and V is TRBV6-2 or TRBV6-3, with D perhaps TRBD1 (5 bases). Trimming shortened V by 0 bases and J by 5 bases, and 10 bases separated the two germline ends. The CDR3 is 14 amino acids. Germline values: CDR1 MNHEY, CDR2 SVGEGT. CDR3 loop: CASSYSGRRTEAFF. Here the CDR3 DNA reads TGTGCCAGCAGTTACTCGGGACGGAGGACTGAAGCTTTCTTT.

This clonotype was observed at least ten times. The CDR3 here is CASRDPLSNQPQHF. The CDR3 DNA follows: TGCGCCAGCAGGGACCCACTTAGCAATCAGCCCCAGCATTTT. This chain links TRBV4-1 with TRBJ1-5; no clear D gene. Germline V gene sequence: CDR1 MGHRA, CDR2 YSYEKL. The CDR3 runs to 14 residues. V was trimmed by 6 bases and J by 0 bases, leaving 9 bases between them.

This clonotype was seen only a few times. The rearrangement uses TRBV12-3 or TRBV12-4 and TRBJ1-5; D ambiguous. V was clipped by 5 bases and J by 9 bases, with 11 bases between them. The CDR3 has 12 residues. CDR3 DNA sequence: TGTGCCAGCAGTGTGCATGCCGGGCCCCAGCATTTT. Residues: CASSVHAGPQHF.

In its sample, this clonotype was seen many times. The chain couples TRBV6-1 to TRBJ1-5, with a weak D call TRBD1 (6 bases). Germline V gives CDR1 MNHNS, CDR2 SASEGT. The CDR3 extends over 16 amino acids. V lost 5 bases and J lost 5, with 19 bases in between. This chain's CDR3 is CASSPGLRQGYQPQHF. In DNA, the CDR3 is TGTGCCAGCAGTCCCGGGTTAAGGCAGGGGTATCAGCCCCAGCATTTT.